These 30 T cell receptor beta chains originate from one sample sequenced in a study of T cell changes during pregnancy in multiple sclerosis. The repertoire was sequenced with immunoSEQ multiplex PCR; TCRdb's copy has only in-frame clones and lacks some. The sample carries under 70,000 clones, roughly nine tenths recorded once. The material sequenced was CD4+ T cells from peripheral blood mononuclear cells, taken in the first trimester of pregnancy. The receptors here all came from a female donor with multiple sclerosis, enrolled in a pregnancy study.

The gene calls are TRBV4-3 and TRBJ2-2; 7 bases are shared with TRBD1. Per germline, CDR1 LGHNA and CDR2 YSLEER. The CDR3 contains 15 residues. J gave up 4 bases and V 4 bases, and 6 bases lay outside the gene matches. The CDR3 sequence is CASSLTGTVTGELFF. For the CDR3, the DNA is TGCGCCAGCAGCCTGACCGGGACAGTCACCGGGGAGCTGTTTTTT.

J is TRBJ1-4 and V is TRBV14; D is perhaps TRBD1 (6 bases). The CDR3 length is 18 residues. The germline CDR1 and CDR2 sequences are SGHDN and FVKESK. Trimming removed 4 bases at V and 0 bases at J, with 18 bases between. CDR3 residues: CASSRSGTKDPTNEKLFF. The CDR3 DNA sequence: TGTGCCAGCAGCCGTTCCGGGACAAAAGATCCAACTAATGAAAAACTGTTTTTT.

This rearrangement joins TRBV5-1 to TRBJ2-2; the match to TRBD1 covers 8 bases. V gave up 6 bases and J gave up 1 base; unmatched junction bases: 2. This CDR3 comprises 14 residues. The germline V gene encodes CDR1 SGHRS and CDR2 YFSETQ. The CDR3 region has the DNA TGCGCCAGCAACGGACAGGGGAACACCGGGGAGCTGTTTTTT. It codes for CASNGQGNTGELFF.

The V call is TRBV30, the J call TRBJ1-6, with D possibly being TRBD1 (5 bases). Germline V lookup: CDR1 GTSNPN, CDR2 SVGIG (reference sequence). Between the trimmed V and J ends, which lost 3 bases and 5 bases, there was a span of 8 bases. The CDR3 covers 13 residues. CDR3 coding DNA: TGTGCCTGGAGGGGGCTAGATAATTCACCCCTCCACTTT. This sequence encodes CAWRGLDNSPLHF.

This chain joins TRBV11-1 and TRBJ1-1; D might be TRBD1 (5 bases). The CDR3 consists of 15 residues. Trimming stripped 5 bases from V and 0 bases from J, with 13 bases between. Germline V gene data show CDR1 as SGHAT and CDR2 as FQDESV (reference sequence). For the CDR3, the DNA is TGTGCCAGCAGCCGTACCAGGGTCATGAACACTGAAGCTTTCTTT. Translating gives CASSRTRVMNTEAFF.

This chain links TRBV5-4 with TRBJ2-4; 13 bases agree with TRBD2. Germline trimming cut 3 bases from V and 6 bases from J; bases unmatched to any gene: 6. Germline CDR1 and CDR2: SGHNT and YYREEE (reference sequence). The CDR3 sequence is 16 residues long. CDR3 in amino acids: CASSSTSGGYGNIQYF. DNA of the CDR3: TGTGCCAGCAGCTCGACTAGCGGGGGGTACGGAAACATTCAGTACTTC.

The CDR3 nucleotides read TGTGCCAGCAGTTACTCACAGGGTACTGAAGCTTTCTTT. Protein product: CASSYSQGTEAFF. This sequence joins TRBV6-5 and TRBJ1-1, with a weak D call TRBD1 (6 bases). Germline V gene lookup returns CDR1 MNHEY and CDR2 SVGAGI. Trimming pared 0 bases from V and 5 bases from J, leaving 7 bases between. The CDR3 runs 13 residues.

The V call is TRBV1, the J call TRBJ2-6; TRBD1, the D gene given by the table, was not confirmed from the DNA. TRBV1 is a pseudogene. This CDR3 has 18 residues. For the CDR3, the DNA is TGCACCAGCAGCCACCCAAGGGGGCATAACTCTGGAGCCAACGTCCTGACTTTC. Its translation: CTSSHPRGHNSGANVLTF.

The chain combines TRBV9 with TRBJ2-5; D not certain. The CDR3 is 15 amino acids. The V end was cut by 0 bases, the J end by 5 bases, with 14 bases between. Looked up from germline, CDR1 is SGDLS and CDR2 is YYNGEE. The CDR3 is CASSVGTANGETQYF. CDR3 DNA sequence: TGTGCCAGCAGCGTAGGTACGGCAAACGGGGAGACCCAGTACTTC.

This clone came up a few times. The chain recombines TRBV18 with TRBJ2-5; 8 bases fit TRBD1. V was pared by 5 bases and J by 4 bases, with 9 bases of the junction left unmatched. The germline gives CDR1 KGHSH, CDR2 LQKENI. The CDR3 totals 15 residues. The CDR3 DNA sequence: TGTGCCAGCTCATCCGGACAGGGAGCGGGAGAGACCCAGTACTTC. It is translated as CASSSGQGAGETQYF.

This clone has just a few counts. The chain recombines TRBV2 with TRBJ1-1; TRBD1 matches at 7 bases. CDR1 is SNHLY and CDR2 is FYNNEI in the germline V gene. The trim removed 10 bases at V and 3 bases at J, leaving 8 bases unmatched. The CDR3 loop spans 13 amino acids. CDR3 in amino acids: CATLDRDDTEAFF. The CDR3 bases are TGTGCCACCCTCGACAGGGACGACACTGAAGCTTTCTTT.

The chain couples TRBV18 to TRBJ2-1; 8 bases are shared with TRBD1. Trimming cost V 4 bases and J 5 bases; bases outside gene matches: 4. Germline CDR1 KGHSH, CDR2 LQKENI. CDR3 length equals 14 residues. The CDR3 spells CASSQGQVHNEQFF. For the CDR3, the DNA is TGTGCCAGCTCACAGGGACAGGTTCACAATGAGCAGTTCTTC. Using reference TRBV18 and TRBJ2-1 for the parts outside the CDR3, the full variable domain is NAGVMQNPRHLVRRRGQEARLRCSPMKGHSHVYWYRQLPEEGLKFMVYLQKENIIDESGMPKERFSAEFPKEGPSILRIQQVVRGDSAAYFCASSQGQVHNEQFFGPGTRLTVL.

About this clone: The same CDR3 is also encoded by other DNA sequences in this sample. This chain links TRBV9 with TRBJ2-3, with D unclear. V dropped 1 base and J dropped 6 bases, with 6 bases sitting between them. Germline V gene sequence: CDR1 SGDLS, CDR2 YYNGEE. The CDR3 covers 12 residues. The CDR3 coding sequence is TGTGCCAGCAGCGTACCGTCCGATACGCAGTATTTT. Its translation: CASSVPSDTQYF.

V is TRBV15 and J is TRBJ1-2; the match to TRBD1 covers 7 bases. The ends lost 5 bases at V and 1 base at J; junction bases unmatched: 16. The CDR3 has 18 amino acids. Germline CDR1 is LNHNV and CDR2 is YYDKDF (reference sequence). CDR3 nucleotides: TGTGCCACCAGCGTTGCCGGGACAGAGTTCCGTTTTAACTATGGCTACACCTTC. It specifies CATSVAGTEFRFNYGYTF.

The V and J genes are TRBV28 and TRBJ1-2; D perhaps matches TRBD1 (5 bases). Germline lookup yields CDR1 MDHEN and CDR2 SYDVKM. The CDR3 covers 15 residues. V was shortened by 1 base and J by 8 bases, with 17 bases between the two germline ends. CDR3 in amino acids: CASSLSGGSGFGYTF. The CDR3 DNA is TGTGCCAGCAGTTTATCGGGGGGGTCTGGTTTCGGCTACACCTTC.

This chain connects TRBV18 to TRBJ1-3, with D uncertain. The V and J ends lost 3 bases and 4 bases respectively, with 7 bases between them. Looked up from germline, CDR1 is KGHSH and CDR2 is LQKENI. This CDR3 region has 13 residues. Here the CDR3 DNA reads TGTGCCAGCTCACCGGGAGAGGGAAACACCATATATTTT. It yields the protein CASSPGEGNTIYF. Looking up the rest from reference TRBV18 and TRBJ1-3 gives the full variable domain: NAGVMQNPRHLVRRRGQEARLRCSPMKGHSHVYWYRQLPEEGLKFMVYLQKENIIDESGMPKERFSAEFPKEGPSILRIQQVVRGDSAAYFCASSPGEGNTIYFGEGSWLTVV.

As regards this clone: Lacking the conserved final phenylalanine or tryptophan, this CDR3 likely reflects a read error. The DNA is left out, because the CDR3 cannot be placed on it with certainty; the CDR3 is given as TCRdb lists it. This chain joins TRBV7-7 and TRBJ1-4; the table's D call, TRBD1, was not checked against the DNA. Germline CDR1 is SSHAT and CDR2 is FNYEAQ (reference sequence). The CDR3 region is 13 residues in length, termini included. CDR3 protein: CASSDRGGPIFWI.

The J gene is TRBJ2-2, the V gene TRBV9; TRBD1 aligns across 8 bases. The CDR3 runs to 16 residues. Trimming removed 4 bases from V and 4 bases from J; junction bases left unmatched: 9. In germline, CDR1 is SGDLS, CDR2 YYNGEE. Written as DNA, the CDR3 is TGTGCCAGCAGCCCCCGGACAGGGCCGGGCACCGGGGAGCTGTTTTTT. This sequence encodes CASSPRTGPGTGELFF.

The CDR3 is CASSLAGLISTDTQYF. CDR3 bases: TGTGCCAGCAGCTTAGCGGGCCTTATTAGCACAGATACGCAGTATTTT. The chain employs TRBV7-2 and TRBJ2-3; D is undetermined. Trimming pared 0 bases from V and 0 bases from J, leaving 10 bases between. Germline V gene lookup returns CDR1 SGHTA and CDR2 FQGNSA. This CDR3 is built from 16 residues.

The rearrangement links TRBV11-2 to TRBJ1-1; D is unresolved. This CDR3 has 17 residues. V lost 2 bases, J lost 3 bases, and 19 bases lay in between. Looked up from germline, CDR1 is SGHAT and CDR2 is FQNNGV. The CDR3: CASSLSFSGFMDTEAFF. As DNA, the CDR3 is TGTGCCAGCAGCTTATCTTTCTCAGGTTTTATGGACACTGAAGCTTTCTTT.

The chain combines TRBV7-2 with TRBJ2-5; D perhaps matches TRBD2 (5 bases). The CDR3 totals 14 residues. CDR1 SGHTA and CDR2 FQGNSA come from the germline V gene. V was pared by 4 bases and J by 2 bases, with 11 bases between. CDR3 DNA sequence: TGTGCCAGCAGCTCATGGACGGGACAAGAGACCCAGTACTTC. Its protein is CASSSWTGQETQYF.

The CDR3 coding sequence is TGTGCCACCAGCGACAAAGGACAGCCTATTTACAATGAGCAGTTCTTC. Its protein product is CATSDKGQPIYNEQFF. This rearrangement joins TRBV15 to TRBJ2-1, with D perhaps TRBD1 (6 bases). The V gene's germline CDR1 is LNHNV and CDR2 YYDKDF (reference sequence). Trimming stripped 5 bases from V and 4 bases from J, with 18 bases between. CDR3 size: 16 residues.

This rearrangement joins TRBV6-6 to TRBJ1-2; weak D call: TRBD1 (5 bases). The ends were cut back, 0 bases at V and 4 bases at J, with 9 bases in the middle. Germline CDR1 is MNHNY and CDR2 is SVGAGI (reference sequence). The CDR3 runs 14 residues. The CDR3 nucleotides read TGTGCCAGCAGTTACTCGGGCGGGGGCTATGGCTACACCTTC. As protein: CASSYSGGGYGYTF.

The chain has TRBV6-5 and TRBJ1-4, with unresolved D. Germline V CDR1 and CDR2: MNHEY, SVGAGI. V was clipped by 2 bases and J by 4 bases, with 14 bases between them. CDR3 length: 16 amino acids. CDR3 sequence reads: CASSYDGLWLNEKLFF. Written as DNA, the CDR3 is TGTGCCAGCAGTTACGATGGACTCTGGCTTAATGAAAAACTGTTTTTT.

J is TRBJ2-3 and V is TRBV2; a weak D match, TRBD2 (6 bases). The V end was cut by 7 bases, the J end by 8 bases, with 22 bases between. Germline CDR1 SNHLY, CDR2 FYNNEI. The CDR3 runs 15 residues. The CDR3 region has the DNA TGTGCCAGCATGGTCAGTAGCGGTAACGCTGGTACGCAGTATTTT. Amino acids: CASMVSSGNAGTQYF. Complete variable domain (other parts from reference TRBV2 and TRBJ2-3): EPEVTQTPSHQVTQMGQEVILRCVPISNHLYFYWYRQILGQKVEFLVSFYNNEISEKSEIFDDQFSVERPDGSNFTLKIRSTKLEDSAMYFCASMVSSGNAGTQYFGPGTRLTVL.

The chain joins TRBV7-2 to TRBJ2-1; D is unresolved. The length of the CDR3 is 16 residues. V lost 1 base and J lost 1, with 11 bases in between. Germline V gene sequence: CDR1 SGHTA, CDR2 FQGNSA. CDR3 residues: CASSLDLRLSYNEQFF. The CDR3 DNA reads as TGTGCCAGCAGCTTAGATCTGCGCTTATCCTACAATGAGCAGTTCTTC.

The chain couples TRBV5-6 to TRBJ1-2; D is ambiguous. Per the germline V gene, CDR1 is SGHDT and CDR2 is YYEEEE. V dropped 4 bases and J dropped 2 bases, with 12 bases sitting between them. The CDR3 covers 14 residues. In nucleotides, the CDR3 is TGTGCCAGCAGCCCGACGGGGTTGAACTATGGCTACACCTTC. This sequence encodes CASSPTGLNYGYTF.

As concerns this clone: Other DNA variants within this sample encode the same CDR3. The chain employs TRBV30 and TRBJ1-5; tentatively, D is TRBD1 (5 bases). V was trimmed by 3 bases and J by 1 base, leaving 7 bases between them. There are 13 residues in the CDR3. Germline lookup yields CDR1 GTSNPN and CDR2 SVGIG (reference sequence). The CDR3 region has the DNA TGTGCCTGGAGGGGGGGAAGCAATCAGCCCCAGCATTTT. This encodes CAWRGGSNQPQHF.

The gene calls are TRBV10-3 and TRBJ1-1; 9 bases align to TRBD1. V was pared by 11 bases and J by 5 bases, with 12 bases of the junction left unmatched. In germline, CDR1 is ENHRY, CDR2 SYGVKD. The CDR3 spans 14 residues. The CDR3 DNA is TGTGCCTCTGGTTTCGAGACAGGGGGGACTGAAGCTTTCTTT. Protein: CASGFETGGTEAFF.

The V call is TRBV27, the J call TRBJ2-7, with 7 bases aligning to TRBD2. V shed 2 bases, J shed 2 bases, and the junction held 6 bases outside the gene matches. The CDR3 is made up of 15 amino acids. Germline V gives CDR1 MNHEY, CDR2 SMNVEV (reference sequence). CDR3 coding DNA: TGTGCCAGCAGTTTAATCTCTAGCGGTCCCTACGAGCAGTACTTC. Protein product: CASSLISSGPYEQYF.